These 14 T cell receptor beta chains were all obtained from the same sample, sequenced in a study of blood T cells in healthy people across ages. Alongside a J-beta primer mix, a sample-barcoded 5' primer served in a second PCR lasting about 7 to 12 cycles. TCRdb processed the 5' RACE reads anew with MiXCR; each CDR3 protein has one entry. The sample carries 650,000 to 900,000 distinct CDR3 sequences, around two thirds recorded once. Material: blood. The receptors were sampled from a man aged 25 to 45 in good health.

The V gene is TRBV20-1, the J gene TRBJ2-7; 10 nucleotides align to TRBD2. This CDR3 contains 16 residues. The V and J ends lost 3 bases and 6 bases, in that order; junction bases with no gene match: 14. The germline V gene has CDR1 DFQATT and CDR2 SNEGSKA (reference sequence). In nucleotides, the CDR3 is TGCAGTGCTAGTAGGGAGCTAGCGGGGGCCGAAGGCGAGCAGTACTTC. Protein sequence: CSASRELAGAEGEQYF.

The J gene is TRBJ2-3, the V gene TRBV24-1; D gene uncertain. This CDR3 has 13 amino acids. Trimming took off 7 bases at V and 2 bases at J, with 9 bases between the two ends. Germline-derived CDR1 and CDR2 are KGHDR and SFDVKD. The CDR3 protein is CATSLDFTDTQYF. The CDR3 nucleotides read TGTGCCACCAGCCTAGATTTCACAGATACGCAGTATTTT.

The chain employs TRBV20-1 and TRBJ2-4; D may correspond to TRBD1 or TRBD2 (5 bases each). The germline V gene has CDR1 DFQATT and CDR2 SNEGSKA (reference sequence). Deletions cut 3 bases from V and 0 bases from J, with 12 bases between. The CDR3 spans 15 residues. The CDR3 sequence is CSARVGPVAKNIQYF. CDR3 nucleotides: TGCAGTGCTAGGGTGGGACCAGTAGCCAAAAACATTCAGTACTTC.

This clonotype was seen a few times. This chain links TRBV5-5 with TRBJ1-5; TRBD1 aligns across 8 bases. Germline V gene lookup returns CDR1 SGHKS and CDR2 YYEKEE (reference sequence). This CDR3 comprises 16 residues. J lost 3 bases, V lost 1 base, and 6 bases had no gene match. This CDR3 reads CASSLLPTGDNQPQHF. DNA for the CDR3: TGTGCCAGCAGCTTGCTCCCGACAGGGGACAATCAGCCCCAGCATTTT.

Worth noting for this clonotype: Sequence at one end of the junction differs from germline and may be a read error. V and J are TRBV7-2 and TRBJ2-4, with a possible D match to TRBD2 (5 bases). Germline V CDR1 and CDR2: SGHTA, FQGNSA. This CDR3 is built from 17 residues. CDR3 DNA sequence: TGTGCCAGCAGCATAGCCGGGAACCTACTAGCCAAAAACATTCAGTACTTC. Translated: CASSIAGNLLAKNIQYF.

The chain employs TRBV29-1 and TRBJ1-4; D unclear. Germline assignment: CDR1 SQVTM and CDR2 ANQGSEA. This CDR3 spans 12 amino acids. The V and J ends lost 4 bases and 7 bases respectively, with 10 bases between them. The chain's CDR3 is CSVGEGSEKLFF. In nucleotides, the CDR3 is TGCAGCGTTGGTGAAGGGAGTGAAAAACTGTTTTTT. Together with reference TRBV29-1 and TRBJ1-4, the CDR3 gives the full variable domain: SAVISQKPSRDICQRGTSLTIQCQVDSQVTMMFWYRQQPGQSLTLIATANQGSEATYESGFVIDKFPISRPNLTFSTLTVSNMSPEDSSIYLCSVGEGSEKLFFGSGTQLSVL.

The sample holds a few counts of this clonotype. The rearrangement joins TRBV20-1 to TRBJ2-6; D is uncertain. The CDR3 spans 11 residues. Germline CDR1 reads DFQATT; CDR2 reads SNEGSKA (reference sequence). The V end lost 4 bases, the J end lost 2 bases, and 0 bases lay between the germline ends. The CDR3 DNA reads as TGCAGTGCTACTGGGGCCAACGTCCTGACTTTC. Its translation: CSATGANVLTF.

The chain has TRBV4-3 and TRBJ2-7; 11 bases map to TRBD2. The CDR3 covers 19 residues. J lost 7 bases, V lost 4 bases, and 21 bases had no gene match. Germline V gene lookup returns CDR1 LGHNA and CDR2 YSLEER. The CDR3 DNA follows: TGCGCCAGCAGCCCTCGTTGGGGACTAGCGGTGGGATTCTACAATGAGCAGTACTTC. This gives the protein CASSPRWGLAVGFYNEQYF.

The sample holds a few counts of this clonotype. J is TRBJ2-7 and V is TRBV10-3; D gene uncertain. CDR3 size: 11 residues. Trimming removed 7 bases at V and 3 bases at J, with 7 bases between. Germline CDR1 is ENHRY and CDR2 is SYGVKD. The CDR3 nucleotides read TGTGCCATCACGGAAGGCTACGAGCAGTACTTC. Encoded protein: CAITEGYEQYF.

This clonotype showed up just a few times. The chain carries TRBV15 and TRBJ1-5; D unclear. CDR1 is LNHNV, CDR2 YYDKDF, per germline (reference sequence). The CDR3 totals 13 residues. Trimming shortened V by 0 bases and J by 4 bases, and 4 bases separated the two germline ends. CDR3 residues: CATSRDMNQPQHF. CDR3 nucleotide sequence: TGTGCCACCAGCAGAGATATGAATCAGCCCCAGCATTTT.

The chain is built from TRBV7-2 and TRBJ2-7, with unresolved D. The CDR3 loop spans 14 amino acids. Trimming left V 4 bases short and J 0 bases short, with 10 bases between. Germline lookup yields CDR1 SGHTA and CDR2 FQGNSA. The CDR3: CASSSSGPSYEQYF. The DNA for the CDR3 is TGTGCCAGCAGCTCCTCCGGACCCTCCTACGAGCAGTACTTC.

This chain connects TRBV15 to TRBJ2-6; D gene uncertain. The length of the CDR3 is 11 residues. Trimming left V 11 bases short and J 0 bases short, with 2 bases between. Germline V gene data show CDR1 as LNHNV and CDR2 as YYDKDF (reference sequence). CDR3 bases: TGTGCCGCCTCTGGGGCCAACGTCCTGACTTTC. Protein product: CAASGANVLTF.

This chain uses TRBV5-1 with TRBJ2-1; the match to TRBD1 covers 10 bases. From germline, CDR1 is SGHRS and CDR2 YFSETQ. Unmatched junction bases numbered 13, after V lost 4 bases and J lost 6 bases. This CDR3 spans 17 amino acids. In DNA form, the CDR3 reads TGCGCCAGCAGCCGGTTGACACCGGGACAGGGGATCAATGAGCAGTTCTTC. It is translated as CASSRLTPGQGINEQFF.

The rearrangement joins TRBV29-1 to TRBJ2-5; no clear D gene. V dropped 3 bases and J dropped 0 bases, with 8 bases sitting between them. The CDR3 runs 13 residues. Germline CDR1 is SQVTM and CDR2 is ANQGSEA. The CDR3 sequence is CSVEERDQETQYF. CDR3 bases: TGCAGCGTTGAGGAAAGGGACCAAGAGACCCAGTACTTC.